The rows below give T cell receptor beta chains drawn from one sample of a study of tumor-infiltrating lymphocytes in primary liver carcinoma. TCRdb analysed the multiplex PCR reads with MiXCR anew, one entry per CDR3 protein. The sample includes more than 40,000 distinct CDR3 sequences, roughly 70% seen only once; the top ten take approximately 31%. Source material: liver tumor tissue from sampling region 5. These receptors were obtained from a man aged 40-50 years with primary liver carcinoma and hepatitis B virus infection. CDR3s include the opening cysteine and the closing phenylalanine or tryptophan. Fields, in order: J gene, D gene, V gene, clone size, CDR3 protein, CDR3 DNA. The D gene is left open where the match is weak. Where a row states a size, it is once, few, many or the class of an expanded clone; other rows omit it.

TRBJ2-2,-,TRBV5-1,many,CASSLAGTNTGELFF,TGCGCCAGCAGCTTGGCCGGAACGAACACCGGGGAGCTGTTTTTT
TRBJ2-5,-,TRBV28,-,CASSFLLGGEETQCF,TGCGCCAGCAGTTTCCTGTTGGGAGGAGAAGAGACCCAGTGCTTC
TRBJ2-2,-,TRBV6-1,many,CASSTYRGRDTGELFF,TGTGCCAGCAGTACCTACAGGGGGAGGGACACCGGGGAGCTGTTTTTT
TRBJ1-4,TRBD1,TRBV29-1,-,CSARQGTNEKLFF,TGCAGCGCTAGACAGGGTACTAATGAAAAACTGTTTTTC
TRBJ1-6,-,TRBV4-1,once,CASSQEGVKTPLHF,TGCGCCAGCAGCCAGGAGGGGGTAAAGACACCCCTCCACTTT
TRBJ2-3,TRBD2,TRBV27,-,CASSLLASGITDTQYF,TGTGCTAGCAGTTTATTGGCTAGCGGAATCACAGATACGCAGTATTTT
TRBJ2-4,TRBD2,TRBV19,few,CASSKASSGIAKNIQYF,TGTGCCAGTAGTAAAGCCTCTAGCGGAATAGCCAAAAACATTCAGTACTTC
TRBJ2-2,TRBD2,TRBV11-2,-,CDSSLAALAGTGDLFF,TGTGACAGCAGCTTAGCGGCGCTAGCGGGAACCGGGGACCTGTTTTTT
TRBJ2-7,-,TRBV6-2/TRBV6-3,many,CASSYRGPYEQYF,TGTGCCAGCAGTTACCGGGGCCCCTACGAGCAGTACTTC
TRBJ2-7,-,TRBV7-8,few,CASSWPGGAAGYEQYF,TGTGCCAGCAGCTGGCCAGGAGGGGCGGCAGGCTACGAGCAGTACTTC
TRBJ1-6,-,TRBV14,-,CASSQSGGNSPLHF,TGTGCCAGCAGCCAGTCGGGAGGTAATTCACCCCTCCACTTT
TRBJ2-3,-,TRBV4-1,-,CASSQEPIGTDTQYF,TGCGCCAGCAGTCAAGAGCCCATCGGCACAGATACGCAGTATTTT
TRBJ2-5,-,TRBV12-3/TRBV12-4,-,CASSFPATKETQYF,TGTGCCAGCAGTTTCCCGGCTACTAAAGAGACCCAATACTTC
TRBJ2-1,TRBD2,TRBV4-2,-,CASCQDTNGRAKEQFF,TGTGCCAGCTGCCAAGATACTAACGGGAGGGCAAAGGAGCAGTTCTTC
TRBJ2-7,-,TRBV11-2,-,CASSPPLSGYVYEQYF,TGTGCCAGCAGCCCCCCCCTGTCAGGCTACGTCTACGAGCAGTACTTC
TRBJ2-7,TRBD1,TRBV6-1,many,CASSEIGQGVSEQYF,TGTGCCAGCAGTGAGATTGGACAGGGAGTTTCCGAGCAGTACTTC
TRBJ2-2,-,TRBV12-3/TRBV12-4,-,CASSGQLNTGELLF,TGTGCCAGCAGCGGACAGCTGAACACCGGGGAGCTGCTTTTT
TRBJ2-7,-,TRBV6-1,-,CASSEAPVQGYEQYF,TGTGCCAGTAGTGAAGCGCCGGTACAGGGCTACGAGCAGTACTTC
TRBJ1-1,TRBD1,TRBV6-5,-,CANRDTGTVNIEASF,TGTGCCAATAGAGACACCGGGACAGTGAACATTGAAGCTTCCTTT
TRBJ2-5,TRBD1,TRBV29-1,many,CSVAGQELRETQYF,TGCAGCGTCGCAGGACAGGAACTCAGGGAGACCCAGTACTTC